This T cell receptor beta chain stems from a study of T cells after yellow fever vaccination. Overall study findings and caveats: Reappearing after the booster were most of the clones from primary vaccination (about 96% CD4, about 87% CD8). Though it reached lower strength, the secondary response hit its peak faster, day 5 versus 15.

There are 15 residues in the CDR3. Trimming removed 5 bases from V and 4 bases from J, with 12 bases in between. Germline loops: CDR1 SGHTA, CDR2 FQGNSA. It was through 5'RACE template switching that TCR cDNA was made, with a universal primer site and UMIs added. Each CDR3 protein gets one entry after TCRdb re-called the 5' RACE reads with MiXCR. This sample has over 25,000 distinct CDR3 sequences, with over 9.5% found just once. The sequence came from a man aged 18 to 35 who received the YFV17D yellow fever vaccine. Material: PBMCs, either bulk or a sorted T-cell subset (CD4+, CD8+, memory, or dextramer-sorted; not recorded which), obtained roughly 15 days after the first yellow fever vaccination. This chain connects TRBV7-2 to TRBJ2-6; D is uncertain. CDR3 DNA: TGTGCCAGCAGCGTGGGCACTGCGGGGGCCAACGTCCTGACTTTC. It specifies CASSVGTAGANVLTF.